This entry lists 3 T cell receptor beta chains sequenced from one sample in a study of cytomegalovirus exposure and HLA in healthy donors. The PCR contained 60 Vbeta and 13 Jbeta primers. The method was immunoSEQ multiplex PCR; TCRdb's version includes in-frame clones alone and lacks a portion of them. The table records 150,000 to 160,000 clones, 70% to 80% of them present only once. The sample was PBMCs. The receptors were gathered from a man aged 30 to 39 in good health and CMV-seronegative.

The chain is built from TRBV7-2 and TRBJ1-2; 11 nucleotides line up with TRBD1. Unmatched junction bases numbered 10, after V lost 5 bases and J lost 8 bases. The germline V gene has CDR1 SGHTA and CDR2 FQGNSA. The CDR3 sequence is 15 residues long. CDR3 residues: CASSIRTGGFEGYTF. CDR3 bases: TGTGCCAGCAGCATAAGGACAGGGGGCTTTGAAGGCTACACCTTC.

The rearrangement links TRBV28 to TRBJ1-4; D is unclear. Germline CDR1 is MDHEN and CDR2 is SYDVKM. The CDR3 totals 14 residues. V lost 3 bases, J lost 7 bases, and 12 bases lay in between. The CDR3 loop is CASSFPGFGEKLFF. CDR3 coding DNA: TGTGCCAGCAGTTTTCCGGGGTTCGGTGAAAAACTGTTTTTT.

This clone was recorded a few times. This sequence joins TRBV2 and TRBJ1-1, with a possible D match to TRBD1 (5 bases). This CDR3 comprises 12 residues. V lost 11 bases to trimming and J lost 3 bases, with 13 bases between them. The V gene's germline CDR1 is SNHLY and CDR2 FYNNEI. The CDR3 spells CASRGGDTEAFF. CDR3 nucleotide sequence: TGTGCCTCCCGTGGAGGGGACACTGAAGCTTTCTTT.